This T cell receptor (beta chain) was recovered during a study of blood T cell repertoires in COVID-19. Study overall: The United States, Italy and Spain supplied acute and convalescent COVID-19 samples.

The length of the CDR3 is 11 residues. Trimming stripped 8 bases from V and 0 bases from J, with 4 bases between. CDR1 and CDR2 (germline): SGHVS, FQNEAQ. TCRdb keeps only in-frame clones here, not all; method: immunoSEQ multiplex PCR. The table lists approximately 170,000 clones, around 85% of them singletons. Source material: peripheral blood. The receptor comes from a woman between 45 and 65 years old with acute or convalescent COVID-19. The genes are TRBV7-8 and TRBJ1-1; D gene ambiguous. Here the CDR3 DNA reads TGTGCCAGCCGTCTGAACACTGAAGCTTTCTTT. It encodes CASRLNTEAFF.